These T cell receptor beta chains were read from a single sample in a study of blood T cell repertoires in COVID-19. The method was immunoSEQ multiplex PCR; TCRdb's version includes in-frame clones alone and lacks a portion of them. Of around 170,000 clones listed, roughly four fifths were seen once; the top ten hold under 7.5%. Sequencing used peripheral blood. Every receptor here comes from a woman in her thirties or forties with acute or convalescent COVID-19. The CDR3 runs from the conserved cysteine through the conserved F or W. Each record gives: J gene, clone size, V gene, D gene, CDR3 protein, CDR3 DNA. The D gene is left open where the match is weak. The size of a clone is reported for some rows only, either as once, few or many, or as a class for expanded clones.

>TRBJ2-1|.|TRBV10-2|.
CASSESGYTVFF
TGCGCCAGCAGTGAGTCCGGGTATACCGTGTTCTTC
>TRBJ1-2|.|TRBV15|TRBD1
CATSRGRDSGRDYGYTF
TGTGCCACCAGCAGAGGGAGGGACAGTGGACGGGACTATGGCTACACCTTC
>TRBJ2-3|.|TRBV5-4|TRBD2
CASSPRLAGITDTQYF
TGTGCCAGCAGCCCCCGACTAGCGGGGATCACAGATACGCAGTATTTT
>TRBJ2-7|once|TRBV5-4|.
CASSSPDRSSYEQYF
TGTGCCAGCAGCTCCCCAGACAGGAGCTCCTACGAGCAGTACTTC
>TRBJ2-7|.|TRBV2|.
CASSEKGAGPYEQYF
TGTGCCAGCAGTGAAAAGGGCGCGGGTCCCTACGAGCAGTACTTC
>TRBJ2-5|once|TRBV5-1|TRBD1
CASSQTGYQETQYF
TGCGCCAGCAGCCAGACAGGGTACCAAGAGACCCAGTACTTC
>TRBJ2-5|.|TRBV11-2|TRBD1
CASSSGTGGRRETQYF
TGTGCCAGCAGCTCCGGGACAGGGGGCCGCAGAGAGACCCAGTACTTC
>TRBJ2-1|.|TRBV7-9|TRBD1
CASRRPGQGFDEQFF
TGTGCCAGCAGGCGCCCGGGACAGGGGTTCGATGAGCAGTTCTTC
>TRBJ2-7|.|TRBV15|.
CATSGRVSYEQYF
TGTGCCACCTCGGGCAGGGTCAGCTACGAGCAGTACTTC
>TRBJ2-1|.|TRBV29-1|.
CSVYTPPNEQFF
TGCAGCGTTTACACACCCCCGAATGAGCAGTTCTTC
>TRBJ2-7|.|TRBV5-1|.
CASSLDLSYEQYF
TGCGCCAGCAGCTTGGACCTATCCTACGAGCAGTACTTC
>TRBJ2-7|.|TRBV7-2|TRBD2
CASSLTSGPYYEQYF
TGTGCCAGCAGCTTAACTAGCGGGCCGTACTACGAGCAGTACTTC
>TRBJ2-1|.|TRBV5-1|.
CASSLPGVSGSYNEQFF
TGCGCCAGCAGCTTACCAGGGGTGTCGGGCTCCTACAATGAGCAGTTCTTC
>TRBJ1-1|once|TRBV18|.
CANSPDSYGTEAFF
TGTGCCAACTCACCGGACAGCTATGGCACTGAAGCTTTCTTT
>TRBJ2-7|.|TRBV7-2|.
CASSFSISLASYYEQYF
TGTGCCAGCAGCTTTTCCATTTCCCTAGCGAGCTACTACGAGCAGTACTTC
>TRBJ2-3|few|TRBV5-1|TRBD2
CASSLTSGGTDTQYF
TGCGCCAGCAGCTTAACTAGCGGAGGCACAGATACGCAGTATTTT
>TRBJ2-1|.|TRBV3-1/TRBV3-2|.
CASSQDETGYNEQFF
TGTGCCAGCAGCCAAGATGAGACGGGTTACAATGAGCAGTTCTTC
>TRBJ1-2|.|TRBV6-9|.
CASRGGRQGRSYGYTF
TGTGCCAGCAGGGGGGGAAGGCAGGGCCGTTCCTATGGCTACACCTTC
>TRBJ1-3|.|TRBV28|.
CASRSSGTGGGNTIYF
TGTGCCAGCAGGTCCTCCGGGACCGGAGGGGGAAACACCATATATTTT
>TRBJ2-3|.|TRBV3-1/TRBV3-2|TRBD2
CASSLAGASTDTQYF
TGTGCCAGCAGCTTAGCGGGCGCTAGCACAGATACGCAGTATTTT
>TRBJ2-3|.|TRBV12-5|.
CASGLSEGASDTQYF
TGTGCTAGTGGTTTGTCCGAAGGGGCTTCAGATACGCAGTATTTT
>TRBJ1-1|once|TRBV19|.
CASSGGNLNTEAFF
TGTGCCAGTAGTGGGGGGAACCTGAACACTGAAGCTTTCTTT